The subject of this entry is one T cell receptor beta chain. Its matching antigen is unknown. This specimen belongs to a study of cytomegalovirus exposure and HLA in healthy donors. It was with 60 Vbeta and 13 Jbeta primers that the PCR ran. Libraries were prepared by immunoSEQ multiplex PCR; TCRdb keeps only in-frame clonotypes and omits some of them. This sample's table reports 49,000 or so clones. Study-wide results and limits: Earlier results showed most TCR beta V segments being productive about 87% or about 30% of the time.

Trimming took off 3 bases at V and 5 bases at J, with 14 bases between the two ends. Germline V CDR1 and CDR2: GTSNPN, SVGIG (reference sequence). The CDR3 totals 13 residues. The sample was PBMCs. This TCR was sampled from a man aged 40-55 years in good health and CMV-seropositive. This rearrangement joins TRBV30 to TRBJ2-7; maybe TRBD1 (6 bases). CDR3 sequence reads: CAWRETGRNEQYF. The CDR3 nucleotides are TGTGCCTGGAGAGAGACAGGCCGTAACGAGCAGTACTTC.